What follows are 11 T cell receptor beta chains derived from one specimen sequenced in a study of blood T cell repertoires in COVID-19. Assay: immunoSEQ multiplex PCR; the TCRdb copy retains only in-frame clones and omits some. This table has 61,000 or so clones, 88% appearing once. Sequencing was performed on peripheral blood. These receptors came from a woman over 75 with active COVID-19.

This chain connects TRBV19 to TRBJ1-4, with 7 bases aligning to TRBD1. V lost 5 bases to trimming and J lost 3 bases; unmatched junction nucleotides: 9. The CDR3 contains 16 residues. From germline, CDR1 is LNHDA and CDR2 SQIVND (reference sequence). This CDR3 is CASSSDRVGSNEKLFF. The CDR3 DNA is TGTGCCAGTAGTTCCGACAGGGTGGGATCTAATGAAAAACTGTTTTTT.

This chain links TRBV11-2 with TRBJ2-2; maybe TRBD2 (5 bases). Deletions cut 1 base from V and 3 bases from J, with 12 bases between. Germline loops: CDR1 SGHAT, CDR2 FQNNGV. This CDR3 contains 16 residues. The CDR3 DNA reads as TGTGCCAGCAGCTTAGTACCGGGATCGGACACCGGGGAGCTGTTTTTT. This gives the protein CASSLVPGSDTGELFF.

The rearrangement uses TRBV15 and TRBJ2-1, with 11 bases matching TRBD2. The V gene end was trimmed by 3 bases and the J gene end by 8 bases; junction bases not matched to a gene: 9. The CDR3 is 16 residues long. Germline CDR1 and CDR2: LNHNV and YYDKDF (reference sequence). CDR3 sequence: CATSRDYSGGADEQFF. The DNA of the CDR3 is TGTGCCACCAGCAGGGATTATAGCGGGGGGGCCGATGAGCAGTTCTTC.

V is TRBV5-1 and J is TRBJ1-1; 7 positions agree with TRBD1. J lost 3 bases, V lost 5 bases, and 13 bases had no gene match. Germline V gene lookup returns CDR1 SGHRS and CDR2 YFSETQ. This CDR3 has 16 residues. CDR3 region: CASRLGQTLIDTEAFF. The CDR3 DNA follows: TGCGCCAGCAGACTGGGACAGACCCTGATTGACACTGAAGCTTTCTTT.

The chain combines TRBV6-2 or TRBV6-3 with TRBJ2-5; 9 bases align to TRBD1. With 5 bases clipped from V and 5 bases from J, the junction kept 9 bases outside the gene matches. CDR3 length: 15 residues. Germline V CDR1 and CDR2: MNHEY, SVGEGT. CDR3 in amino acids: CASSPRGDRVETQYF. CDR3 coding DNA: TGTGCCAGCAGTCCCCGGGGGGACAGGGTTGAGACCCAGTACTTC.

This rearrangement joins TRBV5-4 to TRBJ2-7; 9 nucleotides agree with TRBD1. Germline assignment: CDR1 SGHNT and CDR2 YYREEE (reference sequence). V lost 4 bases and J lost 5; bases outside the gene matches: 4. The CDR3 consists of 13 residues. CDR3 region: CASSRTGDHEQYF. CDR3 bases: TGTGCCAGCAGCCGGACAGGGGACCACGAGCAGTACTTC.

The V gene is TRBV18, the J gene TRBJ2-1; D call uncertain. The CDR3 extends over 12 amino acids. Trimming stripped 5 bases from V and 4 bases from J, with 6 bases between. Germline V gives CDR1 KGHSH, CDR2 LQKENI. The CDR3 region is CASSSEYNEQFF. The CDR3 region has the DNA TGTGCCAGCTCATCCGAGTACAATGAGCAGTTCTTC.

This chain joins TRBV19 and TRBJ2-2; 9 nucleotides agree with TRBD2. After removal of 10 bases from V and 1 base from J, the junction contained 4 bases not matched to a gene. Germline CDR1 reads LNHDA; CDR2 reads SQIVND (reference sequence). The CDR3 loop spans 14 amino acids. The CDR3 DNA reads TGTGCCATTAGACTAGCGGTGAACACCGGGGAGCTGTTTTTT. Amino acid sequence: CAIRLAVNTGELFF.

This chain connects TRBV20-1 to TRBJ2-3; 9 bases map to TRBD1. The CDR3 covers 11 residues. Germline V gene data show CDR1 as DFQATT and CDR2 as SNEGSKA (reference sequence). Trimming took 5 bases from V and 7 from J; bases not matched to a gene: 1. The CDR3 reads CSADRGNTQYF. The CDR3 DNA reads TGCAGTGCTGACAGGGGGAATACGCAGTATTTT.

The chain employs TRBV5-1 and TRBJ1-1; 8 nucleotides align to TRBD1. CDR3 length equals 15 residues. The V gene's germline CDR1 is SGHRS and CDR2 YFSETQ. After removal of 3 bases from V and 0 bases from J, the junction contained 4 bases not matched to a gene. CDR3 in amino acids: CASSYGQGMNTEAFF. CDR3 coding DNA: TGCGCCAGCAGCTATGGACAGGGTATGAACACTGAAGCTTTCTTT.

This rearrangement joins TRBV5-6 to TRBJ2-3, with 11 nucleotides matching TRBD2. V gave up 3 bases and J gave up 6 bases; unmatched junction bases: 6. The CDR3 length is 15 residues. Germline CDR1 and CDR2: SGHDT and YYEEEE. This CDR3 reads CASSSTSGVLDTQYF. The CDR3 DNA reads as TGTGCCAGCAGCTCGACTAGCGGGGTGCTGGATACGCAGTATTTT.